The rows below give T cell receptor beta chains drawn from one sample of a study of T cells in Graves' hyperthyroidism and ophthalmopathy. MiXCR, applied by TCRdb to the multiplex PCR reads, yields one record per CDR3 protein. Here the sample spans about 840,000 distinct CDR3 sequences, roughly 40% being singletons. The sample was blood. These receptors all stem from a man between 18 and 35 years old with Graves' hyperthyroidism. CDR3s include the opening cysteine and the closing phenylalanine or tryptophan. A D gene is named only where the DNA matches it firmly. Where a row states a size, it is once, few, many or the class of an expanded clone; other rows omit it.

TRBV10-3,-,-,TRBJ2-2,CAISESGGADAGELFF
TRBV20-1,-,-,TRBJ1-6,CSASLAIWNSPLHF
TRBV5-1,-,TRBD2,TRBJ2-7,CASSFSPPSGRPVSGEQYF
TRBV6-5,many,TRBD1,TRBJ1-2,CASRTDRDYGYTF
TRBV6-1,-,-,TRBJ1-2,CASSEGSGFYYGYTF
TRBV10-3,-,-,TRBJ2-7,CASSYSSEGEQYF
TRBV20-1,many,TRBD1,TRBJ1-6,CSATGGLNSPLHF
TRBV29-1,few,TRBD1,TRBJ1-1,CSVEGDTGAGDSTEAFF
TRBV12-5,few,-,TRBJ1-2,CASGRTGFGYTF
TRBV7-9,many,-,TRBJ2-2,CASSLKQANTGELFF
TRBV3-1,few,TRBD1,TRBJ1-6,CASSLTDRGYSPLHF
TRBV19,-,-,TRBJ1-4,CASSERGDEKLFF
TRBV5-6,-,-,TRBJ2-7,CASSYLTQGRREQYF
TRBV7-8,many,-,TRBJ1-4,CASSLAQDSYNEKLFF
TRBV2,-,TRBD2,TRBJ2-2,CASGTSLNTGELFF
TRBV13,many,-,TRBJ1-1,CASSLGVAEAFF
TRBV9,many,-,TRBJ1-5,CASSVGWGGQPQHF
TRBV6-6,few,-,TRBJ1-1,CASLRGNTEAFF
TRBV6-4,-,-,TRBJ2-2,CASADGTNTGELFF
TRBV19,few,-,TRBJ1-5,CASSIDLFQPQHF
TRBV19,few,-,TRBJ2-7,CASSKAGTGASYEQYF
TRBV29-1,many,TRBD1,TRBJ1-1,CSVQTGGTEAFF
TRBV7-9,-,-,TRBJ1-1,CASSTGAVDAEAFF
TRBV6-1,-,TRBD1,TRBJ2-7,CASSTGTVFYEQYF
TRBV9,-,-,TRBJ2-7,CASSPEPTSSYEQYF
TRBV20-1,many,-,TRBJ2-5,CSALRSQETQYF
TRBV5-5,once,TRBD1,TRBJ1-5,CASSFGTGVRGQPQHF
TRBV9,-,-,TRBJ2-2,CASSVEGIPFPGELFF